Detailed here is one T cell receptor (beta chain). What it binds is not known. The data stem from a study of CD8 T cells in Susac syndrome. General study points: Roughly 5 Susac-specific public clones appeared in CD8+ TEMRA repertoires, and around 16 in total CD8+ repertoires.

This CDR3 spans 15 amino acids. The germline CDR1 and CDR2 sequences are MNHEY and SVGEGT. V was clipped by 2 bases and J by 2 bases, with 9 bases between them. Random hexamers served to reverse transcribe roughly 0.45 to 1 ug RNA. TCRdb recomputed calls from the immunoSEQ multiplex PCR reads with MiXCR, one row per CDR3 protein. The sample holds around 80,000 distinct CDR3 sequences, 94% seen once. The TCR comes from a human donor with Susac syndrome. Sequencing input: CD8+ T cells from PBMCs. The V gene is TRBV6-2 or TRBV6-3, the J gene TRBJ2-2, with unresolved D. Here the CDR3 reads CASSYPAVNTGELFF. CDR3 in DNA: TGTGCCAGCAGTTACCCGGCGGTTAACACCGGGGAGCTGTTTTTT.